The clone carrying this TCR beta chain was detected many times. What it recognizes is unknown. This specimen comes from a study of regulatory T cells in long-lasting Graves disease. Whole-study results and caveats: Favoring TRBV28, TRBJ1-2 and TRBJ2-5 was a feature seen in persistent disease.

Building of the TCR beta libraries involved iRepertoire HTBI primers and Arm-PCR of CDR3 regions. Source study methods: Overall, samples carried 62 TRBV and 14 TRBJ segments. A single record per CDR3 protein comes from TCRdb applying MiXCR to the multiplex PCR reads. TCRdb, rather than the study authors, made the V and J calls. This table has approximately 470,000 distinct CDR3 sequences, 20% appearing once. The CDR3 is 15 amino acids. The J segment lost 8 bases and the V segment lost 6 bases, leaving 15 bases of the junction unmatched. Time point defined: persistent/refractory GD, antithyroid drugs over 5 years with positive TRAb. PBMCs were the source of the RNA used for TCR sequencing. It was an endocrinology department in Xi'an, China, that provided the patients.

The source material was peripheral blood mononuclear cells (PBMCs), sampled when the disease was refractory, from a patient treated with antithyroid drugs. The chain carries TRBV12-3 or TRBV12-4 and TRBJ1-2; 7 bases map to TRBD1. The origin of this receptor is a female donor with Graves disease. CDR3 sequence (DNA): TGTGCCAGCAGATACCAAGGGGGCGGGGAACGAGGCTACACCTTC. Its translation: CASRYQGGGERGYTF.